This TCR beta chain was captured by sequencing in a study of T cells expressing NK-cell markers. TCRdb re-called the 5' RACE reads; every CDR3 protein appears as one record, without DNA. Its table records some 440,000 distinct CDR3 sequences. Looked up from germline, CDR1 is SEHNR and CDR2 is FQNEAQ (reference sequence). CDR3 length: 14 amino acids. The sequenced material came from blood T cells: a sorted CD56 or NKG2C T cell subset, CD4+ or CD8+ T cells, or bulk PBMC T cells (not recorded which). The chain has TRBV7-9 and TRBJ1-4; with no DNA, the TCRdb D assignment of TRBD1 cannot be verified. This sequence originates from a woman aged 45-65 years in good health. CDR3 in amino acids: CASSLGQKYEKLFF.